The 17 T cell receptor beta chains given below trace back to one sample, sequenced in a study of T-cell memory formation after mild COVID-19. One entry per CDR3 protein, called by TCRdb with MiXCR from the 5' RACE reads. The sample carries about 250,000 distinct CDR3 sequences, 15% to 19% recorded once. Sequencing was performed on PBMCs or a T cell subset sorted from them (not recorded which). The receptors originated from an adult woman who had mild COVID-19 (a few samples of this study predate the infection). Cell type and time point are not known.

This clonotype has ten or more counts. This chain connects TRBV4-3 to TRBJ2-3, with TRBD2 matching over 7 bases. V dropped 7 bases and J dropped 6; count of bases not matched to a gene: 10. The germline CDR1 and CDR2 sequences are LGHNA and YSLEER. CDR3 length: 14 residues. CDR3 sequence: CASKRVAGGDTQYF. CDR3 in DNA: TGCGCCAGCAAACGGGTAGCGGGTGGGGATACGCAGTATTTT.

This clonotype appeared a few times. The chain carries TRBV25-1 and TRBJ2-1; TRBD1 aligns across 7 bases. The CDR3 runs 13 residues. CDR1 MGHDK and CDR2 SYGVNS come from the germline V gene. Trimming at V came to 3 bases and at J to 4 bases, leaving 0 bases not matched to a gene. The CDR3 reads CASSETGYNEQFF. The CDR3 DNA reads TGTGCCAGCAGTGAGACAGGGTACAATGAGCAGTTCTTC.

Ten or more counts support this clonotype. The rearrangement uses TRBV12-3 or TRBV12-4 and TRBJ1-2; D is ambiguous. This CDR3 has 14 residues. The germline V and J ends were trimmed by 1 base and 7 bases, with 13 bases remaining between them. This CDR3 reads CASSLGPHASGYTF. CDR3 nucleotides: TGTGCCAGCAGTTTAGGTCCCCACGCCAGTGGCTACACCTTC.

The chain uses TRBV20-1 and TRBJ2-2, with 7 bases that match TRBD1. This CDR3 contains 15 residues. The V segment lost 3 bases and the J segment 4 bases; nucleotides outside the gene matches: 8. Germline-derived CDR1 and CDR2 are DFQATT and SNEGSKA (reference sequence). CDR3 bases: TGCAGTGCTAGTAGAGGGGGCTGGGGCACCGGGGAGCTGTTTTTT. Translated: CSASRGGWGTGELFF.

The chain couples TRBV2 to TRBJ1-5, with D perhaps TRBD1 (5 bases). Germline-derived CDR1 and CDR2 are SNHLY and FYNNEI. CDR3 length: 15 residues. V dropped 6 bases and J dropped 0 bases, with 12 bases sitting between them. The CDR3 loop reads CASRATDYSNQPQHF. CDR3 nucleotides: TGTGCCAGCAGGGCGACAGATTATAGCAATCAGCCCCAGCATTTT.

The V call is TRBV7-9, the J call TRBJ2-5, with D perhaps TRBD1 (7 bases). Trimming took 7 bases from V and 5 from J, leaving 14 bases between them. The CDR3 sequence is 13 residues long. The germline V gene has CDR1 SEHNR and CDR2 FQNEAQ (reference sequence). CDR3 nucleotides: TGTGCCAGCAATTCAGGGGGGCAGGAGACCCAGTACTTC. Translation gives CASNSGGQETQYF.

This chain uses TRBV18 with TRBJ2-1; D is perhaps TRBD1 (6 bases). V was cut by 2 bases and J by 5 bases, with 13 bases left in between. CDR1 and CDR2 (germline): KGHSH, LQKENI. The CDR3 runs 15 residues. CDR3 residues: CASSPRYTGNNEQFF. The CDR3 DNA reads TGTGCCAGCTCACCAAGATATACAGGGAACAATGAGCAGTTCTTC.

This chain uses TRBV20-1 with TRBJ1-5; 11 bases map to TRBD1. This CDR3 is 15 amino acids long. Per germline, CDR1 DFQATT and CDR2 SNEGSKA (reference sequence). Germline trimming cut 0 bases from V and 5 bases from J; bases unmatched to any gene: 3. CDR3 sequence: CSAREGTGGDQPQHF. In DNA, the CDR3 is TGCAGTGCTAGAGAGGGGACAGGGGGAGATCAGCCCCAGCATTTT.

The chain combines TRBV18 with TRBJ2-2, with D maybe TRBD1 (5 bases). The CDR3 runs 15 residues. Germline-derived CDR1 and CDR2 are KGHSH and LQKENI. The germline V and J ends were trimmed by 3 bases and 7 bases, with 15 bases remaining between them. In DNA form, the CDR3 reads TGTGCCAGCTCACCTCTGGGGCCCTCAGGCGGGGAGCTGTTTTTT. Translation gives CASSPLGPSGGELFF.

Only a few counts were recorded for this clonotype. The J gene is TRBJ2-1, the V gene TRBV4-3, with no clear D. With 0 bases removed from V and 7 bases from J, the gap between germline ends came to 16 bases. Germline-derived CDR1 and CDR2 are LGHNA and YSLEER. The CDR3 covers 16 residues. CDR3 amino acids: CASSQDAVARRNEQFF. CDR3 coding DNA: TGCGCCAGCAGCCAAGATGCGGTAGCCCGCCGGAATGAGCAGTTCTTC.

CDR3 DNA sequence: TGTGCCAGCAGCCCCCGACAGGGAAGCTATGGCTACACCTTC. This codes for CASSPRQGSYGYTF. The gene calls are TRBV12-3 or TRBV12-4 and TRBJ1-2, with 7 bases aligning to TRBD1. The ends lost 6 bases at V and 4 bases at J; junction bases unmatched: 8. The CDR3 spans 14 residues.

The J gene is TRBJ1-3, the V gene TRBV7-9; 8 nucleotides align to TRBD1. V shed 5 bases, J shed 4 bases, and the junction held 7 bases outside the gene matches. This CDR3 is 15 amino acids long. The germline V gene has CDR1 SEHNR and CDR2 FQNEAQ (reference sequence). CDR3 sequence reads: CASSGRTGLGNTIYF. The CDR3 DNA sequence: TGTGCCAGCAGCGGCCGGACAGGGCTCGGAAACACCATATATTTT.

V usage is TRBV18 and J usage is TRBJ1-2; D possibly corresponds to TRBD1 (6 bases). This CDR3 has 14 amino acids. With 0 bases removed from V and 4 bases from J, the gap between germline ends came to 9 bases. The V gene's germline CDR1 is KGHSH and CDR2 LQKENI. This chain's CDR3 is CASSPPSGAYGYTF. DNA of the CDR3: TGTGCCAGCTCACCACCTTCAGGGGCCTATGGCTACACCTTC.

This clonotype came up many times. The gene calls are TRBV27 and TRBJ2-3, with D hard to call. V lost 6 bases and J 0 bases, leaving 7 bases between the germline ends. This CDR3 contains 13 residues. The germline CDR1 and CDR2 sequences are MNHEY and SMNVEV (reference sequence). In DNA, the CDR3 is TGTGCCAGCAGCAGTCATAGCACAGATACGCAGTATTTT. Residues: CASSSHSTDTQYF.

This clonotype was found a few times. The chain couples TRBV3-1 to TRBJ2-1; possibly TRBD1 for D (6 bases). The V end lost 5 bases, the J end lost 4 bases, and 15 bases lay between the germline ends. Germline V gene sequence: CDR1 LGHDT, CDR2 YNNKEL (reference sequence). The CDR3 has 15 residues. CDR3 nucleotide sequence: TGTGCCAGCAGCGTCAGGGGTCAAGTATACAATGAGCAGTTCTTC. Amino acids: CASSVRGQVYNEQFF.

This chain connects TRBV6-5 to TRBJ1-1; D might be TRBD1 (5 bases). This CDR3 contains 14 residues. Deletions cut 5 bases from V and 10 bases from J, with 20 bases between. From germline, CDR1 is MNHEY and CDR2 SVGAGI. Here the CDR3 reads CASSPPGQSLGAFF. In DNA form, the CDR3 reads TGTGCCAGCAGTCCCCCGGGGCAATCCCTCGGAGCTTTCTTT.

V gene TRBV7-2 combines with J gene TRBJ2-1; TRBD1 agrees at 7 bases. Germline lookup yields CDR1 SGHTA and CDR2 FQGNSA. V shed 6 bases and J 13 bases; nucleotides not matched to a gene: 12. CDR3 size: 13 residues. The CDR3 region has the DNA TGTGCCAGCAGACACCCCCACAGGGGCGCACAGTTCTTC. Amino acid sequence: CASRHPHRGAQFF.